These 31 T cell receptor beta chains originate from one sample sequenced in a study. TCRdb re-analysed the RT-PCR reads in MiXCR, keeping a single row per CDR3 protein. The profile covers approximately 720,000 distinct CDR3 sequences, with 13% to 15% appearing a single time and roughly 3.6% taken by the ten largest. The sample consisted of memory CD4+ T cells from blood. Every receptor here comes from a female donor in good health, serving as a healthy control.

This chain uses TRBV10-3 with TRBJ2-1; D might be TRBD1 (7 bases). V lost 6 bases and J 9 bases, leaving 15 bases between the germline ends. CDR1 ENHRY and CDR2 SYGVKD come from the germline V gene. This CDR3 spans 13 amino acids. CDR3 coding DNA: TGTGCCATCAGCCTACAGGGGACTCCTGAGCAGTTCTTC. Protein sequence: CAISLQGTPEQFF.

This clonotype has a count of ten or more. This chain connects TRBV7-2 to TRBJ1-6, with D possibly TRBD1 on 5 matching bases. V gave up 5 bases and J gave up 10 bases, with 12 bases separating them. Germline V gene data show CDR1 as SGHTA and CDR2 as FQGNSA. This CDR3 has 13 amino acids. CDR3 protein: CASSPPGYSPLHF. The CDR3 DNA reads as TGTGCCAGCAGCCCACCAGGGTACTCACCCCTCCACTTT.

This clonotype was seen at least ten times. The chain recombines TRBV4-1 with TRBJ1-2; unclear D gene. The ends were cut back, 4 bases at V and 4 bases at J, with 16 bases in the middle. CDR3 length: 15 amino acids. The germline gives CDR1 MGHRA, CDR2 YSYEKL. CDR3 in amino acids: CASSPLGLPGYGYTF. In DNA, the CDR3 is TGCGCCAGCAGCCCCCTGGGGTTACCGGGCTATGGCTACACCTTC.

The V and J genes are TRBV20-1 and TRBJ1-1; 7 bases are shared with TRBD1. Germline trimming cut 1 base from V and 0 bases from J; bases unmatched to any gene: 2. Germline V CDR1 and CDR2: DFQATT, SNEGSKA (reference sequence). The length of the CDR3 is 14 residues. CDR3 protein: CSARAGQMNTEAFF. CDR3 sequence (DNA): TGCAGTGCTAGAGCGGGACAGATGAACACTGAAGCTTTCTTT.

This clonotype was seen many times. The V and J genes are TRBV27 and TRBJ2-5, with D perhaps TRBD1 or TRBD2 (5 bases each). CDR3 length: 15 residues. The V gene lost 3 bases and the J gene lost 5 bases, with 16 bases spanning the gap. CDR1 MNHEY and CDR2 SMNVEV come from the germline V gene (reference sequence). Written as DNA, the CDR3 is TGTGCCAGCAGTTTGAACGGGGCTGTGACGGAGACCCAGTACTTC. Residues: CASSLNGAVTETQYF.

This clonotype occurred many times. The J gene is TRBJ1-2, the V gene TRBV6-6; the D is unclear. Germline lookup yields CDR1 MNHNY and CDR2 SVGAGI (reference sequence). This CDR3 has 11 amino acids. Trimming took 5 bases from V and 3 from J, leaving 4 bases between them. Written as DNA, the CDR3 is TGTGCCAGCAGTGAGGACTATGGCTACACCTTC. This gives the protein CASSEDYGYTF.

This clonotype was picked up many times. The CDR3 bases are TGTGCCAGCAGCTCGGGACTATATGTCTCCTACGAGCAGTACTTC. This codes for CASSSGLYVSYEQYF. V and J are TRBV5-8 and TRBJ2-7, with 7 bases matching TRBD2. The CDR3 is made up of 15 amino acids. CDR1 and CDR2 from the germline V gene are SGHTS and YDEGEE. The junction had 6 bases not matched to a gene; V was cut back by 3 bases and J by 0 bases.

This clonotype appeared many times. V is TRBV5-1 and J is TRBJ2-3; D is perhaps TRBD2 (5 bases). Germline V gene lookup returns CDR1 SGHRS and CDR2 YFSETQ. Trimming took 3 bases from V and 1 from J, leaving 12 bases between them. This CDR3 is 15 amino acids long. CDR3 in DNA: TGCGCCAGCAGCTCTCTTCCCGGGGGCACAGATACGCAGTATTTT. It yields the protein CASSSLPGGTDTQYF.

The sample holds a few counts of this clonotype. CDR3 protein: CASSRRDSGYTF. The CDR3 bases are TGTGCCAGCAGCCGACGGGACAGTGGCTACACCTTC. The genes are TRBV7-3 and TRBJ1-2; 7 nucleotides line up with TRBD1. Germline values: CDR1 SGHTA, CDR2 FQGTGA. The CDR3 is 12 residues long. J lost 7 bases, V lost 5 bases, and 4 bases had no gene match.

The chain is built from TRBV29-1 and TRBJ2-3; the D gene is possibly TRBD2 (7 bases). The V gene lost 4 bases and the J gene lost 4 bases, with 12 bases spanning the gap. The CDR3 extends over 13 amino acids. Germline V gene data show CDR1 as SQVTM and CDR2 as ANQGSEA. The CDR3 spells CSVGGGGADTQYF. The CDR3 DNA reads TGCAGCGTTGGGGGAGGGGGAGCAGATACGCAGTATTTT.

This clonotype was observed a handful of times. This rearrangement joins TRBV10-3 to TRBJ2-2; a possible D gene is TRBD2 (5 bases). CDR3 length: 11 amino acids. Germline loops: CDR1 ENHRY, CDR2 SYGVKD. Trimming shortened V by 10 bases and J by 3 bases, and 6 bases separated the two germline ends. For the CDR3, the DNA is TGTGCCAGGGAGCACACCGGGGAGCTGTTTTTT. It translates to CAREHTGELFF.

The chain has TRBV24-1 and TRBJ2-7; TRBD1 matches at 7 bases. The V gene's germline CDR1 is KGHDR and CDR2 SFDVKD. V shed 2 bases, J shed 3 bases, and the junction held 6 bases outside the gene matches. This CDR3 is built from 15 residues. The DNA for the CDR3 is TGTGCCACCAGTGATTCTACAGGGGTCGGCTACGAGCAGTACTTC. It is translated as CATSDSTGVGYEQYF.

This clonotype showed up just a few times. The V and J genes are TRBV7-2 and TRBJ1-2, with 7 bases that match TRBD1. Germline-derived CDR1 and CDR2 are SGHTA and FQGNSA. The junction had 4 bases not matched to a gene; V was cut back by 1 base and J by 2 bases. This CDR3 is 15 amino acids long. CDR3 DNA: TGTGCCAGCAGCTTAGGACCGACAGGGAACTATGGCTACACCTTC. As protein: CASSLGPTGNYGYTF.

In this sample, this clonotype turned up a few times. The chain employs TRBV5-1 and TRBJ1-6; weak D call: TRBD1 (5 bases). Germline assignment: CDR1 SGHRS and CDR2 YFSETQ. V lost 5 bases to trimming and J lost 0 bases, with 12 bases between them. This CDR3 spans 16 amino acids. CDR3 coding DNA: TGCGCCAGCAGTTGGGGCGGAAACTCCTATAATTCACCCCTCCACTTT. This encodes CASSWGGNSYNSPLHF.

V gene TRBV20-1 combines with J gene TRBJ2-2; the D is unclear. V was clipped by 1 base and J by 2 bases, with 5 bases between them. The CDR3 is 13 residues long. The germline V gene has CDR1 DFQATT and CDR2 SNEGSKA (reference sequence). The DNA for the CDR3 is TGCAGTGCTAGAGCCGTCAACACCGGGGAGCTGTTTTTT. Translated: CSARAVNTGELFF.

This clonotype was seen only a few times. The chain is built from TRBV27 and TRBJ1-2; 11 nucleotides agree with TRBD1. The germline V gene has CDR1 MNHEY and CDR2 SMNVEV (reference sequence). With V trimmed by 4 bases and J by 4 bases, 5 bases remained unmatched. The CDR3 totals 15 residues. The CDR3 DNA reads TGTGCCAGCAGTTCCCATGGACAGGGGGCCTATGGCTACACCTTC. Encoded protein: CASSSHGQGAYGYTF.

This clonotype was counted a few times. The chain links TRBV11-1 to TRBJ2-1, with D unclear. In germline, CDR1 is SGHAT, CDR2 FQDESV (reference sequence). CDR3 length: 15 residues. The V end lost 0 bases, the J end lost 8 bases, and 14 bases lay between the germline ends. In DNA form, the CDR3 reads TGTGCCAGCAGCTTAGCAGGCGGTAAGAGGTATGAGCAGTTCTTC. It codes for CASSLAGGKRYEQFF.

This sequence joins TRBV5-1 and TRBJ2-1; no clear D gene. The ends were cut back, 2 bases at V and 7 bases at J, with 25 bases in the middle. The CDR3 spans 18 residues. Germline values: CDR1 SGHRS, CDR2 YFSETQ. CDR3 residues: CASSLSPQMSMARNEQFF. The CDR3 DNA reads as TGCGCCAGCAGCTTATCTCCCCAAATGTCGATGGCGAGGAATGAGCAGTTCTTC.

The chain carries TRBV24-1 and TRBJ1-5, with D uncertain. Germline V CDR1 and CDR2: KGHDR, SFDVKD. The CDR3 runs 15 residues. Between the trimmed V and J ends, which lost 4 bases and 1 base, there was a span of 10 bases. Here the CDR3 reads CATSDTTGSNQPQHF. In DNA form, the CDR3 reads TGTGCCACCAGTGACACGACCGGCAGCAATCAGCCCCAGCATTTT.

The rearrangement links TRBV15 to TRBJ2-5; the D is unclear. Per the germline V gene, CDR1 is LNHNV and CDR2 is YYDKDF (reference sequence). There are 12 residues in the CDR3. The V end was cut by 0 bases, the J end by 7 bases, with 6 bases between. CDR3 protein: CATSRDLVTQYF. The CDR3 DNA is TGTGCCACCAGCAGAGATCTGGTGACCCAGTACTTC.

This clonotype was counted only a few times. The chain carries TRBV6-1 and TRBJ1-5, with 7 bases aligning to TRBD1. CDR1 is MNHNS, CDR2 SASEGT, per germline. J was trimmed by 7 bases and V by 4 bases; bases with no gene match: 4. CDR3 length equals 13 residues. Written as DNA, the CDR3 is TGTGCCAGCAGTGTATTAGGGGGCCAGCCCCAGCATTTT. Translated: CASSVLGGQPQHF.

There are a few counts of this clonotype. The CDR3 sequence is CASSQGGVQGIDTEAFF. CDR3 in DNA: TGCGCCAGCAGCCAAGGGGGCGTTCAGGGGATAGACACTGAAGCTTTCTTT. J is TRBJ1-1 and V is TRBV4-1, with TRBD1 as a possible D gene (6 bases). The CDR3 length is 17 residues. V lost 1 base to trimming and J lost 3 bases, with 18 bases between them. The germline V gene has CDR1 MGHRA and CDR2 YSYEKL.

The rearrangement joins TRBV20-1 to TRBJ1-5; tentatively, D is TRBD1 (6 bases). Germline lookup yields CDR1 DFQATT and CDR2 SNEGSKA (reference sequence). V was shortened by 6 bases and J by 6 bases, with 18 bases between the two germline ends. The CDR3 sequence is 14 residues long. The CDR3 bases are TGCAGTGCAACGGGACACGGAGGGGCTCAGCCCCAGCATTTT. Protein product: CSATGHGGAQPQHF.

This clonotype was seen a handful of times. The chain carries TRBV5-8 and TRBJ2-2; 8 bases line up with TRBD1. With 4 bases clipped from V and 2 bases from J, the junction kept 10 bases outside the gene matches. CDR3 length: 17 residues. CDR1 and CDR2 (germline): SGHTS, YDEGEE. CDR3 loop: CASSRYGQGENTGELFF. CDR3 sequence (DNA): TGTGCCAGCAGCCGCTACGGACAGGGAGAAAACACCGGGGAGCTGTTTTTT.

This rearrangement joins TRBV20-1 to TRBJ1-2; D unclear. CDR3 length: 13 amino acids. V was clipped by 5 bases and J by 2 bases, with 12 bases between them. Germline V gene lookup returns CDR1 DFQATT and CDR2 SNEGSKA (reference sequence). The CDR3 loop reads CSAEDGVNYGYTF. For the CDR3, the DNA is TGCAGTGCTGAGGACGGAGTAAACTATGGCTACACCTTC.

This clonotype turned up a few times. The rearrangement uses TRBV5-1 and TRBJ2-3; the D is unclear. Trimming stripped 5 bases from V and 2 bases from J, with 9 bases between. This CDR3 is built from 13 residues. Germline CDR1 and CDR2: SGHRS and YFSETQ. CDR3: CASRVPPTDTQYF. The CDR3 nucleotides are TGCGCCAGCAGGGTTCCACCCACAGATACGCAGTATTTT.

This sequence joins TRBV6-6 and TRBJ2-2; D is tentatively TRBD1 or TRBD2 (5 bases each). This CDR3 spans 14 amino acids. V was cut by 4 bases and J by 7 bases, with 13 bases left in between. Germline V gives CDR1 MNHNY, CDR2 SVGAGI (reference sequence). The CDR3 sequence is CASSWGIEVGELFF. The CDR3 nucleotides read TGTGCCAGCAGTTGGGGGATAGAGGTCGGGGAGCTGTTTTTT.

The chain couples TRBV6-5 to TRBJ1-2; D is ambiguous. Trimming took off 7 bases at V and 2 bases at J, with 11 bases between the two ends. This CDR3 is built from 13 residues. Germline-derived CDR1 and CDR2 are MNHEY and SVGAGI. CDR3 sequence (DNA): TGTGCCAGCACCGGACCCAAGAACTATGGCTACACCTTC. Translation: CASTGPKNYGYTF.

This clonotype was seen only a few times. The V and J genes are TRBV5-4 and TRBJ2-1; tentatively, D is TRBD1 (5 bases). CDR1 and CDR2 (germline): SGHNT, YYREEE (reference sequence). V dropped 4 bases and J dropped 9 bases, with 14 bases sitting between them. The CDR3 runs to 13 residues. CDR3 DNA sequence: TGTGCCAGCAGCACACAGGTTCGGAGTGAGCAGTTCTTC. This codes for CASSTQVRSEQFF. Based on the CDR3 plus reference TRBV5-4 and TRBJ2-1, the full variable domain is ETGVTQSPTHLIKTRGQQVTLRCSSQSGHNTVSWYQQALGQGPQFIFQYYREEENGRGNFPPRFSGLQFPNYSSELNVNALELDDSALYLCASSTQVRSEQFFGPGTRLTVL.

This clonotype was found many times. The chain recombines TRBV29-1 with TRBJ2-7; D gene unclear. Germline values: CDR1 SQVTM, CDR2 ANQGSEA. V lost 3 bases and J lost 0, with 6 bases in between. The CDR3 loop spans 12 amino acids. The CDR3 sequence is CSVDSSSYEQYF. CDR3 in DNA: TGCAGCGTTGACTCTAGCTCCTACGAGCAGTACTTC.

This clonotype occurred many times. The DNA for the CDR3 is TGCAGTGCTAGGTTGCCGGGACAAGGCCCCCTTCACACCTTC. This sequence encodes CSARLPGQGPLHTF. This chain links TRBV20-1 with TRBJ1-2; tentative D call: TRBD1 (6 bases). V gave up 3 bases and J gave up 12 bases, with 23 bases separating them. This CDR3 region has 14 residues. Germline CDR1 and CDR2: DFQATT and SNEGSKA (reference sequence).